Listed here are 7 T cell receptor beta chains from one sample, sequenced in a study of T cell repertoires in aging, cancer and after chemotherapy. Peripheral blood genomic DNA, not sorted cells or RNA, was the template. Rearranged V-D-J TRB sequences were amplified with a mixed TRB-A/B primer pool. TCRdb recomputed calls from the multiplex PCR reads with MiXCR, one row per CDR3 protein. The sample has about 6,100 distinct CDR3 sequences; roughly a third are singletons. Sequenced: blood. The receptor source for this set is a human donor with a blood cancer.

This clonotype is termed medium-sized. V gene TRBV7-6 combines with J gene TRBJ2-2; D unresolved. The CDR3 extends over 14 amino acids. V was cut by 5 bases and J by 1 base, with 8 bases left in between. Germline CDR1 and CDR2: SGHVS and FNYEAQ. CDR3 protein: CASSRTVNTGELFF. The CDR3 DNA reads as TGTGCCAGCAGCCGGACGGTGAACACCGGGGAGCTGTTTTTT.

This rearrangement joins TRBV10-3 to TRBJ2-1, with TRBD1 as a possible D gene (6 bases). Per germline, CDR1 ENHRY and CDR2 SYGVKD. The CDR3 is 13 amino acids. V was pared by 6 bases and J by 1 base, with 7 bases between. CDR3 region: CAIRDSSYNEQFF. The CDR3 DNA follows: TGTGCCATCAGGGACAGTTCCTACAATGAGCAGTTCTTC.

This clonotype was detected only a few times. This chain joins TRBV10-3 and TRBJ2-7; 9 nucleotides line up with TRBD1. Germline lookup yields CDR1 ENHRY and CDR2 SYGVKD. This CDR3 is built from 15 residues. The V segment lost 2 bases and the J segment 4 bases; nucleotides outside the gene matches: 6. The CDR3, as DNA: TGTGCCATCAGTGAGCGGGACAGGGTGACGTACGAGCAGTACTTC. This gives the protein CAISERDRVTYEQYF.

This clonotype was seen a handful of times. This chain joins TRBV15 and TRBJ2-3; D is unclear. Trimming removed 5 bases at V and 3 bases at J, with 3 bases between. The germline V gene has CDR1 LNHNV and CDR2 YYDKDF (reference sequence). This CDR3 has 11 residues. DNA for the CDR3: TGTGCCACCAGCGTAACAGATACGCAGTATTTT. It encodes CATSVTDTQYF.

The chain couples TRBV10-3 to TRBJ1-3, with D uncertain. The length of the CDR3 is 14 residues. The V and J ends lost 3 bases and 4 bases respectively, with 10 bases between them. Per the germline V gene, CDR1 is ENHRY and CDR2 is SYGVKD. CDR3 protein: CAISDRRHGNTIYF. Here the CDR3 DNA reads TGTGCCATCAGTGATCGCAGGCACGGAAACACCATATATTTT.

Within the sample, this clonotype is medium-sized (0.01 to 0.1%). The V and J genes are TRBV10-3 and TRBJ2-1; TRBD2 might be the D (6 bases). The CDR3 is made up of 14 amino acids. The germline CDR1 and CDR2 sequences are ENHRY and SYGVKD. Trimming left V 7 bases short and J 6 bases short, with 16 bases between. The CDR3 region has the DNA TGTGCCATCAACAGTGACAACGGGGGCAATGAGCAGTTCTTC. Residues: CAINSDNGGNEQFF.

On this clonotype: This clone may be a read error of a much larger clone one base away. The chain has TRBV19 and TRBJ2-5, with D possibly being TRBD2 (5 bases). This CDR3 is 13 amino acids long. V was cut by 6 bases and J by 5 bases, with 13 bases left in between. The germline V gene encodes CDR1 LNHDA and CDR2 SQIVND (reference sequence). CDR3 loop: CASSLRAGETQYF. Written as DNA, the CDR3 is TGTGCCAGTAGCCTTCGGGCGGGTGAGACCCAGTACTTC.